Listed here are 29 T cell receptor beta chains from one sample, sequenced in a study of human T cells and chemical hapten exposure. The time point denotes: pre-sensitization, week 0. Treatment described: therapeutic diphenylcyclopropenone sensitization with weekly scalp DPC. MiXCR was run by TCRdb on the RACE reads, yielding one entry per CDR3 protein. The sample consists of tens of thousands of distinct CDR3 sequences, over 9.5% of them appearing once. The source material was whole blood, sampled in connection with sensitization to the hapten diphenylcyclopropenone (DPC). These receptors all stem from a man aged 25 to 40 with alopecia areata. Some clones in this sample may be carry-over from other donors' samples.

The chain has TRBV4-1 and TRBJ2-7; TRBD1 is a possible D gene (5 bases). Trimming left V 7 bases short and J 4 bases short, with 17 bases between. The CDR3 is 14 amino acids. Per the germline V gene, CDR1 is MGHRA and CDR2 is YSYEKL. CDR3: CASMGGTTGYEQYF. The CDR3 DNA reads TGCGCCAGCATGGGTGGTACTACAGGATACGAGCAGTACTTC.

V and J are TRBV11-1 and TRBJ1-6, with 7 bases fitting TRBD1. Germline-derived CDR1 and CDR2 are SGHAT and FQDESV (reference sequence). CDR3 length: 15 amino acids. The V gene end was trimmed by 5 bases and the J gene end by 7 bases; junction bases not matched to a gene: 8. The CDR3 reads CASSTLDRDNSPLHF. CDR3 sequence (DNA): TGTGCCAGCAGCACCCTCGACAGGGACAATTCACCCCTCCACTTT.

The CDR3 DNA follows: TGTGCCAGCAGCTTAGCTATGGACTGGCCCACCGGGGAGCTGTTTTTT. This translates into CASSLAMDWPTGELFF. The chain has TRBV11-1 and TRBJ2-2, with TRBD2 as a possible D gene (5 bases). The V gene lost 0 bases and the J gene lost 4 bases, with 12 bases spanning the gap. The CDR3 is 16 amino acids. The germline V gene has CDR1 SGHAT and CDR2 FQDESV (reference sequence).

This clonotype was seen repeatedly, ten times or more. The CDR3 region has the DNA TGTGCCAGCAGTTTGGGCGGCAGCTTGGCCGGAGGCTACACCTTC. The encoded protein is CASSLGGSLAGGYTF. The rearrangement links TRBV28 to TRBJ1-2, with D unresolved. Germline V gene lookup returns CDR1 MDHEN and CDR2 SYDVKM. V lost 3 bases to trimming and J lost 8 bases, with 19 bases between them. CDR3 size: 15 residues.

This clonotype was seen many times. The J gene is TRBJ2-7, the V gene TRBV11-2, with TRBD1 matching 8 bases. The CDR3 loop spans 16 amino acids. V lost 2 bases to trimming and J lost 0 bases; unmatched junction nucleotides: 6. Germline values: CDR1 SGHAT, CDR2 FQNNGV. CDR3 sequence: CASSLRDRLSSYEQYF. CDR3 sequence (DNA): TGTGCCAGCAGCTTACGGGACAGGTTAAGCTCCTACGAGCAGTACTTC.

The chain links TRBV10-3 to TRBJ2-3, with 11 bases aligning to TRBD2. The germline V gene encodes CDR1 ENHRY and CDR2 SYGVKD. Unmatched junction bases numbered 4, after V lost 3 bases and J lost 5 bases. The CDR3 consists of 15 residues. CDR3 residues: CAISETSGSVDTQYF. For the CDR3, the DNA is TGTGCCATCAGTGAAACTAGCGGGAGTGTAGATACGCAGTATTTT.

The V and J genes are TRBV6-2 or TRBV6-3 and TRBJ1-5; 10 nucleotides agree with TRBD1. This CDR3 is built from 16 residues. V shed 5 bases and J 2 bases; nucleotides not matched to a gene: 6. CDR1 MNHEY and CDR2 SVGEGT come from the germline V gene. CDR3 sequence (DNA): TGTGCCAGCAGTCAAGCCGGGACAGGGGGCAATCAGCCCCAGCATTTT. Its protein is CASSQAGTGGNQPQHF.

The table lists this clonotype with many counts. This rearrangement joins TRBV11-2 to TRBJ1-4; D is possibly TRBD1 (5 bases). The CDR3 covers 16 residues. Trimming cost V 4 bases and J 2 bases, with 14 bases left between them. Germline values: CDR1 SGHAT, CDR2 FQNNGV. The CDR3 DNA sequence: TGTGCCAGCAGCTCACGGGACCGACTTACTAATGAAAAACTGTTTTTT. Translating it yields CASSSRDRLTNEKLFF.

This chain uses TRBV25-1 with TRBJ1-1, with D possibly TRBD1 on 5 matching bases. Trimming stripped 1 base from V and 1 base from J, with 10 bases between. The CDR3 has 15 residues. The germline gives CDR1 MGHDK, CDR2 SYGVNS. CDR3 bases: TGTGCCAGCAGTGAATTGGGGCAGGGGAACACTGAAGCTTTCTTT. This encodes CASSELGQGNTEAFF.

This clonotype has at least ten counts. The J gene is TRBJ1-1, the V gene TRBV18; D remains ambiguous. CDR1 is KGHSH and CDR2 is LQKENI in the germline V gene. V gave up 6 bases and J gave up 4 bases, with 18 bases separating them. This CDR3 region has 15 residues. CDR3 coding DNA: TGTGCCAGCTCGACGGAGGGAAAATCATTCACTGAAGCTTTCTTT. Its translation is CASSTEGKSFTEAFF.

There are many counts of this clonotype. The CDR3 nucleotides are TGTGCCAGCAGAAGAAGGGAAAACAATCAGCCCCAGCATTTT. It encodes CASRRRENNQPQHF. The chain links TRBV27 to TRBJ1-5; D is unresolved. V was cut by 6 bases and J by 3 bases, with 12 bases left in between. Germline V CDR1 and CDR2: MNHEY, SMNVEV (reference sequence). This CDR3 comprises 14 residues.

With respect to this clonotype: A read error may be the cause here, since a much bigger clone is one base away. The gene calls are TRBV20-1 and TRBJ2-5; D gene ambiguous. V was trimmed by 3 bases and J by 7 bases, leaving 18 bases between them. The germline CDR1 and CDR2 sequences are DFQATT and SNEGSKA (reference sequence). CDR3 length equals 14 residues. The CDR3 nucleotides read TGCAGTGCTAGGGGCCAGTCCAACCGAGGGACCCAGTACTTC. It encodes CSARGQSNRGTQYF.

This clonotype was seen more than once but under ten times. V gene TRBV11-3 combines with J gene TRBJ2-1; D is perhaps TRBD1 (6 bases). The germline V gene encodes CDR1 SGHNT and CDR2 YENEEA. The CDR3 totals 18 residues. V lost 0 bases and J 0 bases, leaving 15 bases between the germline ends. CDR3 bases: TGTGCCAGCAGCTTAGAACTCTTTGGACAGAGCTCCTACAATGAGCAGTTCTTC. Its translation is CASSLELFGQSSYNEQFF.

This sequence joins TRBV20-1 and TRBJ2-7; 8 bases map to TRBD2. The CDR3 covers 15 residues. With V trimmed by 1 base and J by 0 bases, 5 bases remained unmatched. The V gene's germline CDR1 is DFQATT and CDR2 SNEGSKA (reference sequence). The CDR3 DNA sequence: TGCAGTGCTAGAGCTTTCGGGGGGGGCTCCTACGAGCAGTACTTC. This sequence encodes CSARAFGGGSYEQYF.

The sample holds a few counts of this clonotype. The V and J genes are TRBV29-1 and TRBJ2-5, with unresolved D. Germline V gene data show CDR1 as SQVTM and CDR2 as ANQGSEA. The ends were cut back, 6 bases at V and 4 bases at J, with 12 bases in the middle. CDR3 length: 12 amino acids. The CDR3 DNA reads as TGCAGCGTCGGCCGGATAGGAGAGACCCAGTACTTC. Protein sequence: CSVGRIGETQYF.

This clonotype was picked up a small number of times. V gene TRBV4-2 combines with J gene TRBJ2-5; no clear D gene. Germline V gives CDR1 LGHNA, CDR2 YNFKEQ. V was clipped by 3 bases and J by 3 bases, with 11 bases between them. The length of the CDR3 is 14 residues. CDR3 loop: CASSQLTGEETQYF. CDR3 DNA sequence: TGTGCCAGCAGCCAGCTGACCGGAGAAGAGACCCAGTACTTC.

This clonotype turned up a few times. This sequence joins TRBV19 and TRBJ1-6; D not resolved. CDR1 and CDR2 from the germline V gene are LNHDA and SQIVND (reference sequence). The V end lost 7 bases, the J end lost 7 bases, and 14 bases lay between the germline ends. The CDR3 spans 14 residues. CDR3 loop: CASTPTQRNSPLHF. The CDR3 nucleotides are TGTGCCAGTACCCCCACGCAGAGAAATTCACCCCTCCACTTT. Using reference TRBV19 and TRBJ1-6 for the parts outside the CDR3, the full variable domain is DGGITQSPKYLFRKEGQNVTLSCEQNLNHDAMYWYRQDPGQGLRLIYYSQIVNDFQKGDIAEGYSVSREKKESFPLTVTSAQKNPTAFYLCASTPTQRNSPLHFGNGTRLTVT.

This clonotype was observed many times. J is TRBJ2-1 and V is TRBV2, with 8 positions matching TRBD2. V lost 3 bases to trimming and J lost 15 bases; unmatched junction nucleotides: 4. The CDR3 loop spans 11 amino acids. Germline assignment: CDR1 SNHLY and CDR2 FYNNEI. CDR3 in DNA: TGTGCCAGCAGTGAGGGACTAGAATCGTTCTTC. Protein sequence: CASSEGLESFF.

This clonotype was seen repeatedly, ten times or more. The V and J genes are TRBV5-4 and TRBJ2-3; 8 bases match TRBD2. Germline lookup yields CDR1 SGHNT and CDR2 YYREEE (reference sequence). The V and J ends lost 4 bases and 0 bases, in that order; junction bases with no gene match: 1. CDR3 size: 14 residues. The CDR3 spells CASSRTSSTDTQYF. The CDR3 coding sequence is TGTGCCAGCAGCCGGACTAGCAGCACAGATACGCAGTATTTT.

Remarks on this clonotype: A read error may explain this, as a much larger clone is one base away. The chain employs TRBV5-1 and TRBJ1-6, with TRBD1 identical over 7 bases. The CDR3 is 16 amino acids. The V gene's germline CDR1 is SGHRS and CDR2 YFSETQ. CDR3 DNA sequence: TGCGCCAGCAGCTCGACAGGGTCTGGTGGAAATTCACCCCCCCACTTT. It encodes CASSSTGSGGNSPPHF.

This clonotype was counted ten times or more. This chain joins TRBV10-3 and TRBJ2-1; 10 positions match TRBD1. The germline CDR1 and CDR2 sequences are ENHRY and SYGVKD. V was clipped by 3 bases and J by 12 bases; unmatched bases: 11. CDR3 length: 15 residues. The chain's CDR3 is CAISDSGTGVFRQFF. The CDR3 DNA sequence: TGTGCCATCAGTGACTCCGGGACAGGGGTATTTCGGCAGTTCTTC.

There are a few counts of this clonotype. The chain couples TRBV11-2 to TRBJ2-3; perhaps TRBD1 as D (5 bases). Germline CDR1 reads SGHAT; CDR2 reads FQNNGV. V lost 3 bases and J lost 2, with 9 bases in between. The CDR3 spans 14 residues. The CDR3 bases are TGTGCCAGCAGCTTTGACAGAACCACAGATACGCAGTATTTT. Amino acids: CASSFDRTTDTQYF.

At least ten counts were recorded for this clonotype. The rearrangement joins TRBV7-2 to TRBJ2-7, with 8 bases matching TRBD1. The CDR3 runs to 21 residues. Germline V gene lookup returns CDR1 SGHTA and CDR2 FQGNSA. The V and J ends lost 1 base and 0 bases, in that order; junction bases with no gene match: 20. The CDR3 protein is CASSLGVARTGWQVSSYEQYF. CDR3 nucleotide sequence: TGTGCCAGCAGCTTAGGAGTTGCCCGGACAGGGTGGCAGGTTAGCTCCTACGAGCAGTACTTC.

This clonotype was seen ten or more times. The V call is TRBV7-8, the J call TRBJ1-5; 7 positions match TRBD1. The V segment lost 5 bases and the J segment 5 bases; nucleotides outside the gene matches: 9. Germline V gene lookup returns CDR1 SGHVS and CDR2 FQNEAQ. The CDR3 runs to 15 residues. The CDR3 DNA sequence: TGTGCCAGCAGCGCCTACAGGGGTCTGGATCAGCCCCAGCATTTT. It codes for CASSAYRGLDQPQHF.

This clonotype has only a few counts. The chain carries TRBV6-6 and TRBJ1-2; D is possibly TRBD1 (5 bases). The V gene's germline CDR1 is MNHNY and CDR2 SVGAGI (reference sequence). CDR3 length: 16 residues. V gave up 6 bases and J gave up 4 bases, with 21 bases separating them. The CDR3 DNA reads TGTGCCAGCAGCAGTAACATCAGGGCGGCGGTCTATGGCTACACCTTC. As protein: CASSSNIRAAVYGYTF.

This clonotype was detected many times. The chain combines TRBV7-8 with TRBJ1-3, with D unresolved. Germline-derived CDR1 and CDR2 are SGHVS and FQNEAQ. The CDR3 runs 15 residues. V was shortened by 1 base and J by 5 bases, with 12 bases between the two germline ends. In nucleotides, the CDR3 is TGTGCCAGCAGCTTAGAACGCGCAGGCCGAAACACCATATATTTT. Its translation: CASSLERAGRNTIYF.

This clonotype has at least ten counts. One end of the junction varies from germline; a read error may be responsible. The V and J genes are TRBV28 and TRBJ1-3; no firm D call. This CDR3 has 13 amino acids. Germline lookup yields CDR1 MDHEN and CDR2 SYDVKM. CDR3 amino acids: CASSSHSGNTIYF. The CDR3 DNA follows: TGTGCCAGCAGCTCTCACTCTGGCAACACCATATATTTT.

There are many counts of this clonotype. This rearrangement joins TRBV6-1 to TRBJ1-2; D not certain. CDR1 MNHNS and CDR2 SASEGT come from the germline V gene. The length of the CDR3 is 16 residues. With 6 bases removed from V and 1 base from J, the gap between germline ends came to 18 bases. DNA for the CDR3: TGTGCCAGCAGGGACCCCGGAGGACCTCTTAACTATGGCTACACCTTC. It translates to CASRDPGGPLNYGYTF.

This chain joins TRBV20-1 and TRBJ1-2; D is perhaps TRBD1 (6 bases). The CDR3 has 17 residues. Germline CDR1 DFQATT, CDR2 SNEGSKA (reference sequence). The ends were cut back, 4 bases at V and 0 bases at J, with 21 bases in the middle. This CDR3 is CSATHRRTAASNYGYTF. Here the CDR3 DNA reads TGCAGTGCTACGCACCGTCGGACAGCAGCCTCTAACTATGGCTACACCTTC.